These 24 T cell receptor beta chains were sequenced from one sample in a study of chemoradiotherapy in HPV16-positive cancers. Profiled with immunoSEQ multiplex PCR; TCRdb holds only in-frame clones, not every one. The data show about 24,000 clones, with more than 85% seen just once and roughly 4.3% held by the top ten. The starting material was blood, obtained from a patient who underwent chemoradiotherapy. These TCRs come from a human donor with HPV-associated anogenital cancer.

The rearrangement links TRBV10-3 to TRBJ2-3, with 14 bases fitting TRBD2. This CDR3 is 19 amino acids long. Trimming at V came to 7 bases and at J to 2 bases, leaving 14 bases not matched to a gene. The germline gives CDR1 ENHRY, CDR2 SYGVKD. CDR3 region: CAINSGTSGSPPDTDTQYF. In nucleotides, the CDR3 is TGTGCCATCAACTCCGGGACTAGCGGGAGCCCCCCCGACACAGATACGCAGTATTTT.

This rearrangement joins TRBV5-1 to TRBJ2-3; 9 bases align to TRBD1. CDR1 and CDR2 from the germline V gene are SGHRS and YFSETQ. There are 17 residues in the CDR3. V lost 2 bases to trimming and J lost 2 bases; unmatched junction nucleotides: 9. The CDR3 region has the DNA TGCGCCAGCAGCTTCGACGGACAGGGGCCCCCCACAGATACGCAGTATTTT. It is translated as CASSFDGQGPPTDTQYF. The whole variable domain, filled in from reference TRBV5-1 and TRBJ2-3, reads KAGVTQTPRYLIKTRGQQVTLSCSPISGHRSVSWYQQTPGQGLQFLFEYFSETQRNKGNFPGRFSGRQFSNSRSEMNVSTLELGDSALYLCASSFDGQGPPTDTQYFGPGTRLTVL.

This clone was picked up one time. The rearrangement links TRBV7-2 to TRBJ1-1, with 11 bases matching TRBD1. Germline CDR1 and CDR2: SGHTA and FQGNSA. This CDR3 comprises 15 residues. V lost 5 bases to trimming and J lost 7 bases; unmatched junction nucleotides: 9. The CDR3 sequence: CASSPWTGGYGEAFF. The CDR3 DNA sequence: TGTGCCAGCAGCCCTTGGACAGGGGGCTACGGTGAAGCTTTCTTT. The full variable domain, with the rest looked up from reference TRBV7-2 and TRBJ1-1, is GAGVSQSPSNKVTEKGKDVELRCDPISGHTALYWYRQSLGQGLEFLIYFQGNSAPDKSGLPSDRFSAERTGGSVSTLTIQRTQQEDSAVYLCASSPWTGGYGEAFFGQGTRLTVV.

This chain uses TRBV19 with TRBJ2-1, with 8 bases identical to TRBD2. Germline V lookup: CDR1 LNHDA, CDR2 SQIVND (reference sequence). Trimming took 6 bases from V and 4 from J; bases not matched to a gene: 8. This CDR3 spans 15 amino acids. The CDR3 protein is CASRLKAGEYNEQFF. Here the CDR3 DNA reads TGTGCCAGTAGACTTAAAGCGGGAGAATACAATGAGCAGTTCTTC. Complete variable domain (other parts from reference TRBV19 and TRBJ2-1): DGGITQSPKYLFRKEGQNVTLSCEQNLNHDAMYWYRQDPGQGLRLIYYSQIVNDFQKGDIAEGYSVSREKKESFPLTVTSAQKNPTAFYLCASRLKAGEYNEQFFGPGTRLTVL.

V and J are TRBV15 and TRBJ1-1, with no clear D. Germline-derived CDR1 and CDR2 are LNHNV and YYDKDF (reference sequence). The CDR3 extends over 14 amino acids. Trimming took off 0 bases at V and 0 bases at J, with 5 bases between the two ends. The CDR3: CATSRDLMNTEAFF. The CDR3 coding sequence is TGTGCCACCAGCAGAGATTTGATGAACACTGAAGCTTTCTTT.

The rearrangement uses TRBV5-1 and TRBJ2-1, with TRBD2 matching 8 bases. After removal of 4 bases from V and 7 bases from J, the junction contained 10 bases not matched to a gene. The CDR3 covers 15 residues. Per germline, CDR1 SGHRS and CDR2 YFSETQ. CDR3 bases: TGCGCCAGCAGCCTATCGGGACTAGGATCGAATGAGCAGTTCTTC. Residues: CASSLSGLGSNEQFF.

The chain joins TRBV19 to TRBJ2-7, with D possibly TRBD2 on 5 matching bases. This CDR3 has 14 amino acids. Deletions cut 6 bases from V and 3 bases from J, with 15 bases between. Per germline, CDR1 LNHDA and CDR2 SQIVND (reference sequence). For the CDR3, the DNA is TGTGCCAGTAGCCGGACTGTCCCCGGCTACGAGCAGTACTTC. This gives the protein CASSRTVPGYEQYF.

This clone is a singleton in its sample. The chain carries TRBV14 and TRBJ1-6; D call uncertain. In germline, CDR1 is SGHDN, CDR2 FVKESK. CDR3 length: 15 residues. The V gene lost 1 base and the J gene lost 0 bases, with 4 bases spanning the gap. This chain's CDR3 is CASSQGGSYNSPLHF. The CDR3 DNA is TGTGCCAGCAGCCAAGGTGGCTCCTATAATTCACCCCTCCACTTT.

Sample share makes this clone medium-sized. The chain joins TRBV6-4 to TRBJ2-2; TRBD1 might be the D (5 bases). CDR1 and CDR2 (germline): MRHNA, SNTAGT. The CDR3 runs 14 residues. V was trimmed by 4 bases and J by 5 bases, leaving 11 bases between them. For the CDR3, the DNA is TGTGCCAGCAGTGCGGCGCCAGGGACCGGGGAGCTGTTTTTT. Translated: CASSAAPGTGELFF.

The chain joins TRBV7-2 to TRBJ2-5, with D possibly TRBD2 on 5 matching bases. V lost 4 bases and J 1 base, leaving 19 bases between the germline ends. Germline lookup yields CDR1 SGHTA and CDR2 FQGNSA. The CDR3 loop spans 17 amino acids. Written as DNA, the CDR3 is TGTGCCAGCAGCTCCCTACCCCAGGACTGGACCCAAGAGACCCAGTACTTC. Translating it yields CASSSLPQDWTQETQYF.

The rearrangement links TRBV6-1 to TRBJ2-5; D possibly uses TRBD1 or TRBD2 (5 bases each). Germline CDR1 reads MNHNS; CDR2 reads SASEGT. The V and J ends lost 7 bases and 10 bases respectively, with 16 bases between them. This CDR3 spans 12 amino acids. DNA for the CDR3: TGTGCCAGCAACCAACCCGGGGCAGTCCAGTACTTC. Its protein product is CASNQPGAVQYF.

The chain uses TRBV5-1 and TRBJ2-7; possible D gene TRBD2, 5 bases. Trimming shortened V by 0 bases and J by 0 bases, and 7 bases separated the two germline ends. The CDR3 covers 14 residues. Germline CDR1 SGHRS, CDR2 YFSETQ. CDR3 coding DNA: TGCGCCAGCAGCTTGGTGGGGAGCTCCTACGAGCAGTACTTC. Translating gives CASSLVGSSYEQYF.

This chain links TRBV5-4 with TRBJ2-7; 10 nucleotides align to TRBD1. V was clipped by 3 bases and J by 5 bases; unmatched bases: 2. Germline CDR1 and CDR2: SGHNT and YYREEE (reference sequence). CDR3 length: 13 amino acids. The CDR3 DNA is TGTGCCAGCAGCTGGGGACAGGGGAACGAGCAGTACTTC. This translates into CASSWGQGNEQYF.

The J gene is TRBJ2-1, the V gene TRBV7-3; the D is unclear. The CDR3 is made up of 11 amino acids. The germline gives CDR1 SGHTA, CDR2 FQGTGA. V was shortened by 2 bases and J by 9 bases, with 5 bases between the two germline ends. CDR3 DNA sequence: TGTGCCAGCAGCTTATATGGTGAGCAGTTCTTC. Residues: CASSLYGEQFF.

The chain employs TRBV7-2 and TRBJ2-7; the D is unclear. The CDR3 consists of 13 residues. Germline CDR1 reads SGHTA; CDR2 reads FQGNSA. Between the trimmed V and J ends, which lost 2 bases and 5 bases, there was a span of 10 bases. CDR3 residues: CASSLPGINEQYF. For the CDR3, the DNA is TGTGCCAGCAGCTTACCAGGTATCAACGAGCAGTACTTC.

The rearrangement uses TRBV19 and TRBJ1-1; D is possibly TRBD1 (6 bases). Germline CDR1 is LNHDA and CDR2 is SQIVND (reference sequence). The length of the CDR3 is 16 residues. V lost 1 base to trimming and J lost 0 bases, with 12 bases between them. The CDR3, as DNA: TGTGCCAGTAGTATAGGAGGGGGACGGATGAACACTGAAGCTTTCTTT. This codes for CASSIGGGRMNTEAFF.

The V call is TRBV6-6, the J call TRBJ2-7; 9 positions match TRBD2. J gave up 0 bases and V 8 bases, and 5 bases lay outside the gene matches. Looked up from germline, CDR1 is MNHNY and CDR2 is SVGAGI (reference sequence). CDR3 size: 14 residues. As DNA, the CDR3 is TGTGCCAGCCACCCTAGCGGGGCCTCCTACGAGCAGTACTTC. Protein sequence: CASHPSGASYEQYF.

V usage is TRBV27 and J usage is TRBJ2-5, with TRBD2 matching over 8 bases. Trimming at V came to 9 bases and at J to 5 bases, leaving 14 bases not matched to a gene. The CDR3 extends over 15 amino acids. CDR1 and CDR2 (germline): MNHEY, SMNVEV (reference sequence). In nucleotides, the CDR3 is TGTGCCAGTATCTGGGGAAGCGGGAGTCGGGAGACCCAGTACTTC. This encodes CASIWGSGSRETQYF.

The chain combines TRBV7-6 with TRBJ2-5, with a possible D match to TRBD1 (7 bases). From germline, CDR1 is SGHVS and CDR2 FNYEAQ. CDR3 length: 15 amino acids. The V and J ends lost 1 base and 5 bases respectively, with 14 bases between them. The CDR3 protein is CASSLGPGGQETQYF. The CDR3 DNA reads TGTGCCAGCAGCTTAGGACCAGGGGGGCAGGAGACCCAGTACTTC. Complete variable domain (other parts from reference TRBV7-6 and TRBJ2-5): GAGVSQSPRYKVTKRGQDVALRCDPISGHVSLYWYRQALGQGPEFLTYFNYEAQQDKSGLPNDRFSAERPEGSISTLTIQRTEQRDSAMYRCASSLGPGGQETQYFGPGTRLLVL.

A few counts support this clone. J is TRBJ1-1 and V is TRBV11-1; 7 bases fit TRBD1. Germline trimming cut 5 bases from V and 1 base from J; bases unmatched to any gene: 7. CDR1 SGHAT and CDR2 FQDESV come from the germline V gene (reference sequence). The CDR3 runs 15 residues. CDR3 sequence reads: CASSTRTGWNTEAFF. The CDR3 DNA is TGTGCCAGCAGCACCCGGACAGGCTGGAACACTGAAGCTTTCTTT.

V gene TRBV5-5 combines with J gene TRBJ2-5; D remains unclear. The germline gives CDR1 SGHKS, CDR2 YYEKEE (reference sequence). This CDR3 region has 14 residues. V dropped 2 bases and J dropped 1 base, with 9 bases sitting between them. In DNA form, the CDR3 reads TGTGCCAGCAGCTTTCGCAGATCCCAAGAGACCCAGTACTTC. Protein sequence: CASSFRRSQETQYF. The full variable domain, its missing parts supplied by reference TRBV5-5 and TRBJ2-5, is DAGVTQSPTHLIKTRGQQVTLRCSPISGHKSVSWYQQVLGQGPQFIFQYYEKEERGRGNFPDRFSARQFPNYSSELNVNALLLGDSALYLCASSFRRSQETQYFGPGTRLLVL.

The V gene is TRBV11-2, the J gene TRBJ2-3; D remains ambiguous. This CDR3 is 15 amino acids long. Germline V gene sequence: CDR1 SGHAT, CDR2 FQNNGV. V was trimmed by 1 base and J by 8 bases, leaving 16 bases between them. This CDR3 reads CASSLGGMDSGTQYF. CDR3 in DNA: TGTGCCAGCAGCTTAGGGGGTATGGATTCGGGTACGCAGTATTTT.

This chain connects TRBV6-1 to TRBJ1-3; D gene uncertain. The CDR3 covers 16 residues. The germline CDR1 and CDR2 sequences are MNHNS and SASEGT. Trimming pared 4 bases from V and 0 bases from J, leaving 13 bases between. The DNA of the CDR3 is TGTGCCAGCAGTGGGCCCGGGCGGACCTCTGGAAACACCATATATTTT. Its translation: CASSGPGRTSGNTIYF.

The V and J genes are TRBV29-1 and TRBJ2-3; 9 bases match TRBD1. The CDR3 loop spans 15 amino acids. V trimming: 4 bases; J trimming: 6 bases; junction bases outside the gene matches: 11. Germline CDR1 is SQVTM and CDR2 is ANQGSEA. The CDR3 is CSVGDRVFSSDTQYF. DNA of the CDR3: TGCAGCGTTGGGGACAGGGTATTCTCCTCGGATACGCAGTATTTT.